This is a list of T cell receptor beta chains from one sample in a study of shared clonotypes between healthy human individuals. Profiling relied on immunoSEQ multiplex PCR, and the TCRdb table lists in-frame clones only, not all of them. The table has approximately 2.5 million clones, 93% seen once. What was sequenced was naive CD4+ T cells from PBMCs. The receptors derive from a man between 18 and 29 years old in good health. Some clones in this sample may be carry-over from other donors' samples. The CDR3 runs from the conserved cysteine through the conserved F or W. The D gene is left open where the match is weak. Some rows have no size entry. The others give once, few or many, or a class for an expanded clone.

V gene	CDR3 length	D gene	clone size	J gene	CDR3 DNA	CDR3 protein
TRBV7-2	13	-	-	TRBJ2-1	TGTGCCAGCAGCATAGGAGGCAGCAATGAGCAGTTCTTC	CASSIGGSNEQFF
TRBV28	14	-	-	TRBJ2-7	TGTGCCAGCAGTTTGAGAACACAGGCGGGGGAGCAGTACTTC	CASSLRTQAGEQYF
TRBV5-1	16	-	-	TRBJ1-4	TGCGCCAGCAGCTTGTTGGGCAGCGCAACTAATGAAAAACTGTTTTTT	CASSLLGSATNEKLFF
TRBV7-9	19	TRBD2	once	TRBJ2-1	TGTGCCAGCAGAATTAGTAGGACTAGCGGGAGGATCACGTACAATGAGCAGTTCTTC	CASRISRTSGRITYNEQFF
TRBV18	14	TRBD1	-	TRBJ1-1	TGTGCCAGCTCACCCGACCGCCGGACAGGGCAAGCTTTCTTT	CASSPDRRTGQAFF
TRBV6-1	13	-	-	TRBJ1-4	TGTGCCAGCCGGGCGGGGGGTTATGAAAAACTGTTTTTT	CASRAGGYEKLFF
TRBV19	15	TRBD2	-	TRBJ2-3	TGTGCCAGTAGTGTCACAGCGGGAGCATTGAATACGCAATATTTT	CASSVTAGALNTQYF
TRBV4-1	15	TRBD1	once	TRBJ2-1	TGCGCCAGCAGCCAACATGACAGGGGGGACAATGAGCAGTTCTTC	CASSQHDRGDNEQFF
TRBV5-4	17	-	-	TRBJ2-7	TGTGCCAGCAGCTTTCACCCTGGGAGAGCGGCACTCTACGAGCAGTACTTC	CASSFHPGRAALYEQYF
TRBV14	16	-	few	TRBJ1-2	TGTGCCAGCAGCCAAGCTCTAACGGGTAGCAACTATGGCTACACCTTC	CASSQALTGSNYGYTF
TRBV4-2	16	TRBD2	-	TRBJ2-1	TGTGCCAGCAGCCCCAAAGCGGGAGGGGTCTACAATGAGCAGTTCTTC	CASSPKAGGVYNEQFF
TRBV6-5	16	TRBD2	-	TRBJ2-7	TGTGCCAGCAGTTACTCTAGGCTAGCGGGTAGCGGCGCGCAGTACTTC	CASSYSRLAGSGAQYF
TRBV6-6	14	-	-	TRBJ1-1	TGTGCCAGCACCCTACCCACCGGGAACACTGAAGCTTTCTTT	CASTLPTGNTEAFF
TRBV1	14	-	-	TRBJ2-1	TGCACCAGCAGCCAGGGTTCCCAAAAGAATGAGCAGTTCTTC	CTSSQGSQKNEQFF
TRBV28	17	TRBD1	-	TRBJ2-7	TGTGCCAGCAGTCGGGACAGGGGGCGGGTTACCTCCTACGAGCAGTACTTC	CASSRDRGRVTSYEQYF
TRBV5-4	15	TRBD2	-	TRBJ2-7	TGTGCCAGCAGCGCAGAACTAGCGGCTTCCTACGAGCAGTACTTC	CASSAELAASYEQYF
TRBV9	16	-	-	TRBJ1-3	TGTGCCAGCAGCGTAGGCAGGCAGGGTATAGGAAACACCATATATTTT	CASSVGRQGIGNTIYF
TRBV30	13	-	-	TRBJ2-7	TGTGCCTGGAGACCGGGGCTGAAATACGAGCAGTACTTC	CAWRPGLKYEQYF
TRBV9	15	-	-	TRBJ2-5	TGTGCCAGCAGCCCCACGGCCGGGGGTTCGGAGACCCAGTACTTC	CASSPTAGGSETQYF
TRBV11-3	15	TRBD1	-	TRBJ2-2	TGTGCCAGCAGCCTGAGACAGGGGGACACCGGGGAGCTGTTTTTT	CASSLRQGDTGELFF
TRBV18	17	TRBD1	-	TRBJ2-6	TGTGCCAGCTCAGCAGATACAGGGGGCTCTGGGGCCAACGTCCTGACTTTC	CASSADTGGSGANVLTF
TRBV15	14	TRBD1	-	TRBJ1-2	TGTGCCACCACCAGACAGGGAACGAACTATGGCTACACCTTC	CATTRQGTNYGYTF
TRBV7-9	16	TRBD2	-	TRBJ2-3	TGTGCCAGCAGCTTTCCTGGCGGGAGCGGCACAGATACGCAGTATTTT	CASSFPGGSGTDTQYF
TRBV29-1	11	-	few	TRBJ2-2	TGCAGCGCTGGTGGGACCGGGGAGCTGTTTTTT	CSAGGTGELFF
TRBV27	13	-	once	TRBJ1-6	TGTGCCAGCAGTTTACGGTCTAATTCACCCCTCCACTTT	CASSLRSNSPLHF
TRBV6-6	13	TRBD1	-	TRBJ1-1	TGTGCCAGCAGTACAGGGGGCTGGACTGAAGCTTTCTTT	CASSTGGWTEAFF
TRBV18	16	TRBD2	-	TRBJ2-5	TGTGCCAGCTCACCATGGTTAGCGGGAATGCAAGAGACCCAGTACTTC	CASSPWLAGMQETQYF
TRBV10-3	16	TRBD2	-	TRBJ2-2	TGTGCCATCAGTGAAGGACTAGCGAGAAACACCGGGGAGCTGTTTTTT	CAISEGLARNTGELFF
TRBV13	15	TRBD2	-	TRBJ2-7	TGTGCCAGCAGCGACGGACTAGCGGGAGAACACGAGCAGTACTTC	CASSDGLAGEHEQYF
TRBV5-1	14	-	-	TRBJ2-5	TGCGCCAGCAGCTTGCTTTCTCCTCAAGAGACCCAGTACTTC	CASSLLSPQETQYF
TRBV6-5	14	-	-	TRBJ1-2	TGTGCCAGCAGTTACTCCCCAGGGAGGGGTGGCTACACCTTC	CASSYSPGRGGYTF
TRBV9	14	-	-	TRBJ2-2	TGTGCCAGCAGCTCCAGAAGCAACACCGGGGAGCTGTTTTTT	CASSSRSNTGELFF
TRBV5-6	16	TRBD2	-	TRBJ2-5	TGTGCCAGCAGCACACCGTCGGGGGGGATGGAGGAGACCCAGTACTTC	CASSTPSGGMEETQYF
TRBV27	14	-	-	TRBJ2-6	TGTGCCAGCAGTTTAAGGCCCGGGGCCAACGTCCTGACTTTC	CASSLRPGANVLTF
TRBV6-5	16	TRBD1	-	TRBJ2-4	TGTGCCAGCAGTTTAGATCGACAGGGGGCAAAAAACATTCAGTACTTC	CASSLDRQGAKNIQYF
TRBV30	16	TRBD2	once	TRBJ2-7	TGTGCCTTGCCGACTAGCGGGATGGACTCATCCTACGAGCAGTACTTC	CALPTSGMDSSYEQYF
TRBV28	19	TRBD1	-	TRBJ1-5	TGTGCCAGCAGTCCGCCACCTACTACAGGGGCCTATAGCAATCAGCCCCAGCATTTT	CASSPPPTTGAYSNQPQHF
TRBV11-3	14	TRBD2	-	TRBJ2-7	TGTGCCAGCAGCCCATCGGGGGGGGTGGGCGAGCAGTACTTC	CASSPSGGVGEQYF
TRBV7-9	16	TRBD1	-	TRBJ1-2	TGTGCCAGCAGGGGACAGGAGGGGACGACTAACTATGGCTACACCTTC	CASRGQEGTTNYGYTF
TRBV30	14	-	-	TRBJ2-5	TGTGCCTGGACCCCCAGTAGGGCGCCCGAGACCCAGTACTTC	CAWTPSRAPETQYF
TRBV27	18	-	-	TRBJ2-7	TGTGCCAGCAGTCCCAGGGGGGTCATCGTCCAGAGCTCCTACGAGCAGTACTTC	CASSPRGVIVQSSYEQYF
TRBV6-1	14	-	-	TRBJ1-5	TGTGCCAGCAGTGAAGCGTCCGGGCGCCAGCCCCAGCATTTT	CASSEASGRQPQHF
TRBV4-3	15	-	-	TRBJ2-3	TGCGCCAGCAGCCAAGTAGAAACTAGCCCATATACGCAGTATTTT	CASSQVETSPYTQYF
TRBV19	17	-	-	TRBJ1-3	TGTGCCAGTGGAAAAATGACCGGGACACCAACGGGAAACACCATATATTTT	CASGKMTGTPTGNTIYF
TRBV19	15	-	-	TRBJ1-5	TGTGCCAGTAGTACTCCGGGACACCAACATCAGCCCCAGCATTTT	CASSTPGHQHQPQHF
TRBV27	17	-	-	TRBJ2-7	TGTGCCAGCAGGATAGAAGTATGGGGGTACAACTCCTACGAGCAGTACTTC	CASRIEVWGYNSYEQYF
TRBV28	15	-	-	TRBJ2-6	TGTGCCAGCACCCCGCTGAGCCTCGGGGCCAACGTCCTGACTTTC	CASTPLSLGANVLTF
TRBV7-3	13	-	-	TRBJ2-7	TGTGCCAGCAGCTTAGCAGGGCCCTACGAGCAGTACTTC	CASSLAGPYEQYF
TRBV19	12	-	-	TRBJ1-4	TGTGCCAGTAGTATTGGCGGGGAGAAACTGTTTTTT	CASSIGGEKLFF